These T cell receptor beta chains were read from a single sample in a study of T cells in Graves' hyperthyroidism and ophthalmopathy. TCRdb reprocessed the multiplex PCR reads via MiXCR and lists one record per CDR3 protein. The table has about 270,000 distinct CDR3 sequences, 25% seen once. Sample: blood. These receptors came from a man in his forties with Graves' hyperthyroidism that later progressed to Graves' ophthalmopathy. Both conserved end residues are part of each CDR3. Fields, in order: V gene, clone size, CDR3 length, J gene, D gene, CDR3 protein, CDR3 DNA. The D gene is left open where the match is weak. Clone size, where shown, is once, few, many, or a class for clones that have expanded.

v_call: TRBV5-5; clone_size: many; cdr3_length: 15; j_call: TRBJ1-3; d_call: .; cdr3_aa: CASSLTATSGNTIYF; cdr3_nt: TGTGCCAGCAGCTTGACAGCAACCTCTGGAAACACCATATATTTT
v_call: TRBV28; clone_size: .; cdr3_length: 16; j_call: TRBJ1-5; d_call: .; cdr3_aa: CASIPWGVRGNQPQHF; cdr3_nt: TGTGCCAGCATCCCGTGGGGGGTGAGGGGCAATCAGCCCCAGCATTTT
v_call: TRBV10-3; clone_size: many; cdr3_length: 12; j_call: TRBJ1-1; d_call: .; cdr3_aa: CAISEQLTEAFF; cdr3_nt: TGTGCCATCAGTGAGCAGTTGACTGAAGCTTTCTTT
v_call: TRBV10-3; clone_size: many; cdr3_length: 13; j_call: TRBJ2-7; d_call: .; cdr3_aa: CAISEEVVYEQYF; cdr3_nt: TGTGCCATCAGTGAGGAGGTAGTCTACGAGCAGTACTTC
v_call: TRBV20-1; clone_size: .; cdr3_length: 11; j_call: TRBJ2-7; d_call: .; cdr3_aa: CSARQAYEQYF; cdr3_nt: TGCAGTGCCAGACAGGCTTACGAGCAGTACTTC
v_call: TRBV11-2; clone_size: .; cdr3_length: 13; j_call: TRBJ1-2; d_call: .; cdr3_aa: CASSLDRVRGYTF; cdr3_nt: TGTGCCAGCAGCTTAGACAGGGTACGAGGCTACACCTTC
v_call: TRBV6-2/TRBV6-3; clone_size: once; cdr3_length: 15; j_call: TRBJ2-5; d_call: .; cdr3_aa: CASSPPGLAQETQYF; cdr3_nt: TGTGCCAGCAGCCCACCCGGACTGGCCCAAGAGACCCAGTACTTC
v_call: TRBV20-1; clone_size: many; cdr3_length: 15; j_call: TRBJ1-1; d_call: .; cdr3_aa: CSARELTPLRTEAFF; cdr3_nt: TGCAGTGCTAGAGAATTAACCCCCTTGCGTACTGAAGCTTTCTTT
v_call: TRBV28; clone_size: .; cdr3_length: 14; j_call: TRBJ1-1; d_call: TRBD1; cdr3_aa: CASSLQGVASEAFF; cdr3_nt: TGTGCCAGCAGTTTACAGGGGGTAGCCTCTGAAGCTTTCTTT
v_call: TRBV5-1; clone_size: many; cdr3_length: 16; j_call: TRBJ2-5; d_call: TRBD2; cdr3_aa: CASSLEGGGGPETQYF; cdr3_nt: TGCGCCAGCAGCTTGGAAGGCGGGGGTGGTCCCGAGACCCAGTACTTC
v_call: TRBV28; clone_size: many; cdr3_length: 15; j_call: TRBJ2-3; d_call: TRBD2; cdr3_aa: CASTYMYAGGDTQYF; cdr3_nt: TGTGCCAGCACCTATATGTACGCGGGAGGAGATACGCAGTATTTT
v_call: TRBV7-2; clone_size: few; cdr3_length: 14; j_call: TRBJ2-7; d_call: .; cdr3_aa: CASSKDGIQNEQYF; cdr3_nt: TGTGCCAGCAGCAAAGACGGGATTCAAAACGAGCAGTACTTC
v_call: TRBV20-1; clone_size: .; cdr3_length: 16; j_call: TRBJ1-2; d_call: TRBD1; cdr3_aa: CSARDWDREGRDGYTF; cdr3_nt: TGCAGTGCTAGAGATTGGGACAGGGAGGGTCGAGATGGCTACACCTTC
v_call: TRBV12-3/TRBV12-4; clone_size: .; cdr3_length: 18; j_call: TRBJ2-2; d_call: .; cdr3_aa: CASESRRGETGGRGELFF; cdr3_nt: TGTGCCAGCGAATCACGGCGGGGGGAAACAGGGGGAAGAGGGGAGCTGTTTTTT
v_call: TRBV28; clone_size: .; cdr3_length: 11; j_call: TRBJ2-4; d_call: .; cdr3_aa: CASSVENIQYF; cdr3_nt: TGTGCCAGCAGTGTCGAAAACATTCAGTACTTC
v_call: TRBV11-1; clone_size: many; cdr3_length: 14; j_call: TRBJ1-1; d_call: TRBD1; cdr3_aa: CASGQGPRYTEAFF; cdr3_nt: TGTGCCAGCGGACAGGGCCCAAGGTACACTGAAGCTTTCTTT
v_call: TRBV6-1; clone_size: many; cdr3_length: 14; j_call: TRBJ1-2; d_call: .; cdr3_aa: CASSEAGGPYGYTF; cdr3_nt: TGTGCCAGCAGTGAAGCCGGGGGGCCCTATGGCTACACCTTC
v_call: TRBV12-3/TRBV12-4; clone_size: many; cdr3_length: 13; j_call: TRBJ1-2; d_call: TRBD1; cdr3_aa: CASRTGLGYGYTF; cdr3_nt: TGTGCCAGCAGGACAGGGTTGGGCTATGGCTACACCTTC
v_call: TRBV12-3/TRBV12-4; clone_size: many; cdr3_length: 13; j_call: TRBJ1-5; d_call: TRBD1; cdr3_aa: CASSTGGWQPQHF; cdr3_nt: TGTGCCAGCAGTACAGGGGGCTGGCAGCCCCAGCATTTT
v_call: TRBV20-1; clone_size: many; cdr3_length: 15; j_call: TRBJ2-2; d_call: .; cdr3_aa: CSANSWLENTGELFF; cdr3_nt: TGCAGTGCTAATAGTTGGCTGGAGAACACCGGGGAGCTGTTTTTT
v_call: TRBV27; clone_size: many; cdr3_length: 14; j_call: TRBJ2-5; d_call: TRBD2; cdr3_aa: CASSFLAEPETQYF; cdr3_nt: TGTGCCAGCAGTTTTCTAGCGGAGCCGGAGACCCAGTACTTC
v_call: TRBV19; clone_size: many; cdr3_length: 13; j_call: TRBJ1-5; d_call: .; cdr3_aa: CASRGLGDQPQHF; cdr3_nt: TGTGCCAGTAGAGGTTTGGGGGATCAGCCCCAGCATTTT
v_call: TRBV7-9; clone_size: many; cdr3_length: 12; j_call: TRBJ2-7; d_call: .; cdr3_aa: CASSQQVYEQYF; cdr3_nt: TGTGCCAGCAGTCAACAGGTCTACGAGCAGTACTTC
v_call: TRBV29-1; clone_size: many; cdr3_length: 14; j_call: TRBJ2-7; d_call: .; cdr3_aa: CSVSGLATGYEQYF; cdr3_nt: TGCAGCGTTTCGGGACTTGCCACCGGCTACGAGCAGTACTTC
v_call: TRBV7-9; clone_size: many; cdr3_length: 16; j_call: TRBJ2-5; d_call: TRBD1; cdr3_aa: CASSPEGQGARKTQYF; cdr3_nt: TGTGCCAGCAGCCCAGAGGGACAGGGGGCAAGGAAGACCCAGTACTTC
v_call: TRBV5-1; clone_size: many; cdr3_length: 17; j_call: TRBJ1-1; d_call: TRBD1; cdr3_aa: CASSLAETGLLGTEAFF; cdr3_nt: TGCGCCAGCAGCTTGGCCGAGACAGGGCTCTTGGGCACTGAAGCTTTCTTT
v_call: TRBV11-2; clone_size: many; cdr3_length: 15; j_call: TRBJ2-5; d_call: .; cdr3_aa: CASSPRRGSQETQYF; cdr3_nt: TGTGCCAGCAGCCCTAGGCGGGGCAGCCAAGAGACCCAGTACTTC
v_call: TRBV6-1; clone_size: .; cdr3_length: 14; j_call: TRBJ1-5; d_call: TRBD1; cdr3_aa: CASTVTGVNQPQHF; cdr3_nt: TGTGCCAGCACCGTGACAGGGGTCAATCAGCCCCAGCATTTT
v_call: TRBV6-2/TRBV6-3; clone_size: .; cdr3_length: 17; j_call: TRBJ1-5; d_call: TRBD1; cdr3_aa: CASSYQRTGGVNQPQHF; cdr3_nt: TGTGCCAGCAGTTACCAACGGACAGGAGGGGTCAATCAGCCCCAGCATTTT
v_call: TRBV20-1; clone_size: many; cdr3_length: 14; j_call: TRBJ1-5; d_call: .; cdr3_aa: CSARSGNSNQPQHF; cdr3_nt: TGCAGTGCTAGGTCGGGTAACAGCAATCAGCCCCAGCATTTT
v_call: TRBV24-1; clone_size: many; cdr3_length: 14; j_call: TRBJ2-5; d_call: TRBD2; cdr3_aa: CATSPSRGQETQYF; cdr3_nt: TGTGCCACCAGTCCCTCGCGGGGGCAAGAGACCCAGTACTTC
v_call: TRBV7-9; clone_size: many; cdr3_length: 12; j_call: TRBJ1-1; d_call: TRBD1; cdr3_aa: CASSFDRAPAFF; cdr3_nt: TGTGCCAGCAGCTTCGACAGGGCCCCAGCTTTCTTT
v_call: TRBV7-9; clone_size: many; cdr3_length: 14; j_call: TRBJ2-4; d_call: .; cdr3_aa: CASSLSEAKNIQYF; cdr3_nt: TGTGCCAGCAGCTTGTCGGAAGCCAAAAACATTCAGTACTTC
v_call: TRBV27; clone_size: many; cdr3_length: 13; j_call: TRBJ2-2; d_call: TRBD1; cdr3_aa: CTLRTGRTGELFF; cdr3_nt: TGTACCCTGAGGACAGGGCGGACCGGGGAGCTGTTTTTT
v_call: TRBV6-5; clone_size: many; cdr3_length: 16; j_call: TRBJ1-2; d_call: .; cdr3_aa: CASSYGLRSRGYGYTF; cdr3_nt: TGTGCCAGCAGTTACGGGCTAAGGAGCCGAGGGTATGGCTACACCTTC
v_call: TRBV20-1; clone_size: many; cdr3_length: 15; j_call: TRBJ2-3; d_call: .; cdr3_aa: CSAFPIAASTDTQYF; cdr3_nt: TGCAGTGCTTTTCCTATAGCGGCTAGCACAGATACGCAGTATTTT
v_call: TRBV6-5; clone_size: .; cdr3_length: 15; j_call: TRBJ2-5; d_call: TRBD1; cdr3_aa: CASSYPDRGPETQYF; cdr3_nt: TGTGCCAGCAGTTACCCGGACAGGGGGCCAGAGACCCAGTACTTC
v_call: TRBV12-3/TRBV12-4; clone_size: many; cdr3_length: 16; j_call: TRBJ2-7; d_call: TRBD2; cdr3_aa: CASSSRVSGSIYEQYF; cdr3_nt: TGTGCCAGCAGTTCCCGGGTTAGCGGGAGTATCTACGAGCAGTACTTC
v_call: TRBV10-3; clone_size: many; cdr3_length: 15; j_call: TRBJ2-5; d_call: TRBD2; cdr3_aa: CAISETSGQQETQYF; cdr3_nt: TGTGCCATCAGTGAGACTAGCGGACAGCAAGAGACCCAGTACTTC
v_call: TRBV19; clone_size: many; cdr3_length: 17; j_call: TRBJ1-3; d_call: TRBD1; cdr3_aa: CASSIDNRGWSGNTIYF; cdr3_nt: TGTGCCAGTAGTATAGACAACAGGGGCTGGAGTGGAAACACCATATATTTT
v_call: TRBV5-1; clone_size: many; cdr3_length: 13; j_call: TRBJ1-5; d_call: .; cdr3_aa: CASSWEGTQPQHF; cdr3_nt: TGCGCCAGCAGCTGGGAAGGGACTCAGCCCCAGCATTTT
v_call: TRBV7-3; clone_size: .; cdr3_length: 17; j_call: TRBJ2-2; d_call: TRBD2; cdr3_aa: CASSLSPPGLAAGELFF; cdr3_nt: TGTGCCAGCAGCTTAAGTCCACCGGGACTAGCGGCCGGGGAGCTGTTTTTT
v_call: TRBV19; clone_size: once; cdr3_length: 18; j_call: TRBJ2-7; d_call: TRBD1; cdr3_aa: CASSFGGQGTSSAYEQYF; cdr3_nt: TGTGCCAGTAGTTTTGGTGGACAGGGCACCTCGTCAGCCTACGAGCAGTACTTC
v_call: TRBV7-3; clone_size: many; cdr3_length: 17; j_call: TRBJ2-2; d_call: .; cdr3_aa: CASSSSPTGLDTGELFF; cdr3_nt: TGTGCCAGCAGCTCCTCCCCCACAGGGCTGGACACCGGGGAGCTGTTTTTT
v_call: TRBV27; clone_size: .; cdr3_length: 14; j_call: TRBJ2-4; d_call: .; cdr3_aa: CASSSWTDQNIQYF; cdr3_nt: TGTGCCAGCAGTTCTTGGACCGACCAAAACATTCAGTACTTC